This T cell receptor (beta chain) was obtained from a study of blood T cell repertoires in COVID-19. Looking at the study overall: Italy, Spain and the United States were the sources of the convalescent and acute COVID-19 samples.

Sequencing used immunoSEQ multiplex PCR; TCRdb keeps in-frame clones, though not all of them. The sample includes 430,000 or so clones, about 90% seen only once; the top ten take 0.65% to 1%. Looked up from germline, CDR1 is SGDLS and CDR2 is YYNGEE. This CDR3 has 14 residues. The V segment lost 3 bases and the J segment 7 bases; nucleotides outside the gene matches: 4. Sequenced: peripheral blood. This TCR derives from a man between 18 and 29 years old with COVID-19, enrolled during active disease. The chain combines TRBV9 with TRBJ2-1; 10 nucleotides match TRBD2. In nucleotides, the CDR3 is TGTGCCAGCAGCGCCTCTAGCGGGGGTAATGAGCAGTTCTTC. It encodes CASSASSGGNEQFF.